This T cell receptor beta chain was observed in a study of cytomegalovirus exposure and HLA in healthy donors. Study conclusions and caveats: The study labeled around 160 TCR beta chains cytomegalovirus-associated.

Turning to this clone: Its antigen remains unknown.

V gave up 1 base and J gave up 5 bases, with 18 bases separating them. The CDR3 is made up of 16 amino acids. In germline, CDR1 is PRHDT, CDR2 FYEKMQ (reference sequence). The donors belonged to the 120-subject validation cohort, separate from the roughly 720-subject first cohort. Generated by immunoSEQ multiplex PCR, the TCRdb table keeps only in-frame clones and is missing some. The sample carries about 330,000 clones, roughly nine tenths recorded once. The chain links TRBV13 to TRBJ2-7; the D gene is possibly TRBD2 (6 bases). The sequence came from a woman aged 30 to 39 in good health and CMV-seropositive. Source material: PBMCs. This CDR3 is CASSLADGGVKNEQYF. In DNA, the CDR3 is TGTGCCAGCAGCTTAGCCGACGGGGGAGTCAAAAACGAGCAGTACTTC.